These 32 T cell receptor beta chains were all obtained from the same sample, sequenced in a study of T cell responses to AZD1222 COVID-19 vaccine. TCRdb's table, derived via immunoSEQ multiplex PCR, lists solely in-frame clones and lacks some. The sample includes some 99,000 clones, roughly 90% of them seen just once. The sample here was peripheral blood, taken on day 0 of AZD1222 vaccination. The source is an adult in good health.

The genes are TRBV7-8 and TRBJ2-1; maybe TRBD2 (6 bases). The length of the CDR3 is 16 residues. Per the germline V gene, CDR1 is SGHVS and CDR2 is FQNEAQ. V was clipped by 0 bases and J by 2 bases, with 11 bases between them. CDR3 DNA sequence: TGTGCCAGCAGCTTAGCTGGGGGACTCACCTACAATGAGCAGTTCTTC. It encodes CASSLAGGLTYNEQFF.

The chain employs TRBV6-5 and TRBJ2-7, with D unresolved. V dropped 7 bases and J dropped 3 bases, with 10 bases sitting between them. Looked up from germline, CDR1 is MNHEY and CDR2 is SVGAGI. The CDR3 covers 12 residues. CDR3 DNA sequence: TGTGCCAGCAAAAGGGCGAACTACGAGCAGTACTTC. Protein product: CASKRANYEQYF.

This sequence joins TRBV29-1 and TRBJ1-4; D perhaps matches TRBD1 (6 bases). Germline V CDR1 and CDR2: SQVTM, ANQGSEA. The V and J ends lost 5 bases and 0 bases respectively, with 10 bases between them. The length of the CDR3 is 14 residues. Here the CDR3 DNA reads TGCAGCGTTTTAGGGGGTGCAACTAATGAAAAACTGTTTTTT. Translated: CSVLGGATNEKLFF.

This clone was observed a few times. The chain carries TRBV12-5 and TRBJ2-2; TRBD2 might be the D (5 bases). This CDR3 region has 15 residues. CDR1 and CDR2 (germline): LGHNT, FRNRAP. Trimming shortened V by 0 bases and J by 2 bases, and 7 bases separated the two germline ends. The CDR3 protein is CASGLVTSNTGELFF. The CDR3 nucleotides read TGTGCTAGTGGTTTGGTAACTAGTAACACCGGGGAGCTGTTTTTT.

The genes are TRBV2 and TRBJ1-5, with D perhaps matching TRBD1 (5 bases). The germline gives CDR1 SNHLY, CDR2 FYNNEI. The CDR3 totals 17 residues. Trimming shortened V by 3 bases and J by 0 bases, and 15 bases separated the two germline ends. The CDR3 protein is CASSEGPWGYSNQPQHF. For the CDR3, the DNA is TGTGCCAGCAGTGAGGGACCTTGGGGCTATAGCAATCAGCCCCAGCATTTT.

The chain has TRBV5-6 and TRBJ2-2; no definite D call. CDR3 length: 13 amino acids. V was trimmed by 0 bases and J by 7 bases, leaving 7 bases between them. Germline V gene data show CDR1 as SGHDT and CDR2 as YYEEEE. This CDR3 is CASSLALGGELFF. In DNA, the CDR3 is TGTGCCAGCAGCTTGGCGCTTGGCGGGGAGCTGTTTTTT.

The chain recombines TRBV9 with TRBJ1-1; the match to TRBD1 covers 7 bases. CDR1 is SGDLS, CDR2 YYNGEE, per germline. This CDR3 is built from 16 residues. After removal of 0 bases from V and 0 bases from J, the junction contained 5 bases not matched to a gene. In DNA, the CDR3 is TGTGCCAGCAGCGTAGCCGGGGGACAGATGAACACTGAAGCTTTCTTT. Translation gives CASSVAGGQMNTEAFF.

The chain links TRBV4-2 to TRBJ2-1, with 8 bases identical to TRBD2. Trimming took 5 bases from V and 6 from J; bases not matched to a gene: 12. The CDR3 length is 16 residues. Germline V gene data show CDR1 as LGHNA and CDR2 as YNFKEQ. In DNA, the CDR3 is TGTGCCAGCAGCTCACGGGACACCGGGGGGGTCAATGAGCAGTTCTTC. Its translation: CASSSRDTGGVNEQFF.

The V call is TRBV30, the J call TRBJ1-1; perhaps TRBD1 as D (5 bases). The CDR3 spans 13 residues. Germline V lookup: CDR1 GTSNPN, CDR2 SVGIG (reference sequence). Trimming shortened V by 3 bases and J by 1 base, and 9 bases separated the two germline ends. The CDR3 here is CAWRGGRNTEAFF. As DNA, the CDR3 is TGTGCCTGGAGGGGGGGGAGGAACACTGAAGCTTTCTTT.

This clone was counted a single time. The chain has TRBV7-9 and TRBJ1-5, with 8 bases that match TRBD1. The junction had 5 bases not matched to a gene; V was cut back by 5 bases and J by 5 bases. The V gene's germline CDR1 is SEHNR and CDR2 FQNEAQ (reference sequence). The CDR3 runs to 14 residues. The CDR3 reads CASSRDRGHQPQHF. Here the CDR3 DNA reads TGTGCCAGCAGCAGAGACAGGGGCCATCAGCCCCAGCATTTT.

The chain links TRBV6-5 to TRBJ1-2, with TRBD1 matching 9 bases. J gave up 7 bases and V 5 bases, and 11 bases lay outside the gene matches. Germline values: CDR1 MNHEY, CDR2 SVGAGI. The CDR3 contains 15 residues. CDR3 loop: CASSPNRGRISGYTF. The CDR3, as DNA: TGTGCCAGCAGTCCAAACAGGGGGCGTATTTCTGGCTACACCTTC.

The chain uses TRBV9 and TRBJ1-2; D possibly corresponds to TRBD1 (6 bases). V was trimmed by 6 bases and J by 4 bases, leaving 16 bases between them. The CDR3 loop spans 14 amino acids. Germline V gives CDR1 SGDLS, CDR2 YYNGEE. CDR3 DNA: TGTGCCAGCACCAACCGGGGGCCGGGCTATGGCTACACCTTC. Protein product: CASTNRGPGYGYTF.

The chain has TRBV11-3 and TRBJ2-5; D is uncertain. V shed 0 bases and J shed 1 base, with 12 bases lying between them. Germline V lookup: CDR1 SGHNT, CDR2 YENEEA. CDR3 length equals 16 residues. The CDR3, as DNA: TGTGCCAGCAGCTTAGAAGAGGCCAGCCCCCAAGAGACCCAGTACTTC. Translated: CASSLEEASPQETQYF.

The chain combines TRBV9 with TRBJ2-3; 11 bases agree with TRBD2. The CDR3 is 17 residues long. The V segment lost 0 bases and the J segment 2 bases; nucleotides outside the gene matches: 5. Germline loops: CDR1 SGDLS, CDR2 YYNGEE. CDR3 sequence (DNA): TGTGCCAGCAGCGTAGAACTAGCGGGGGCTCACACAGATACGCAGTATTTT. The encoded protein is CASSVELAGAHTDTQYF. Supplemented by reference TRBV9 and TRBJ2-3, the full variable domain reads DSGVTQTPKHLITATGQRVTLRCSPRSGDLSVYWYQQSLDQGLQFLIQYYNGEERAKGNILERFSAQQFPDLHSELNLSSLELGDSALYFCASSVELAGAHTDTQYFGPGTRLTVL.

V is TRBV6-1 and J is TRBJ2-1; D unresolved. The CDR3 covers 13 residues. Germline CDR1 reads MNHNS; CDR2 reads SASEGT. V was pared by 0 bases and J by 8 bases, with 8 bases between. The DNA for the CDR3 is TGTGCCAGCAGTGAAGCCCTAGTCGATGAGCAGTTCTTC. Translating it yields CASSEALVDEQFF.

The rearrangement uses TRBV9 and TRBJ1-2, with D hard to call. The germline CDR1 and CDR2 sequences are SGDLS and YYNGEE. Trimming took 4 bases from V and 0 from J, leaving 22 bases between them. The CDR3 totals 18 residues. Here the CDR3 reads CASSRRPLSGGSNYGYTF. The CDR3 DNA reads as TGTGCCAGCAGCCGCCGGCCCCTAAGTGGCGGTTCTAACTATGGCTACACCTTC.

This clone was found once. This chain links TRBV28 with TRBJ1-4; D is perhaps TRBD1 (6 bases). The CDR3 is made up of 17 amino acids. Germline V CDR1 and CDR2: MDHEN, SYDVKM. The V end lost 2 bases, the J end lost 0 bases, and 13 bases lay between the germline ends. The CDR3 loop is CASSLVQGLATNEKLFF. The CDR3 DNA reads TGTGCCAGCAGTTTAGTACAGGGATTGGCAACTAATGAAAAACTGTTTTTT. The full variable domain, its missing parts supplied by reference TRBV28 and TRBJ1-4, is DVKVTQSSRYLVKRTGEKVFLECVQDMDHENMFWYRQDPGLGLRLIYFSYDVKMKEKGDIPEGYSVSREKKERFSLILESASTNQTSMYLCASSLVQGLATNEKLFFGSGTQLSVL.

V and J are TRBV19 and TRBJ1-5; D gene unclear. V was trimmed by 0 bases and J by 6 bases, leaving 12 bases between them. CDR3 length: 15 residues. The germline V gene encodes CDR1 LNHDA and CDR2 SQIVND (reference sequence). This chain's CDR3 is CASSIERPASQPQHF. The CDR3 DNA is TGTGCCAGTAGTATAGAGAGACCGGCGAGTCAGCCCCAGCATTTT.

The chain combines TRBV7-2 with TRBJ1-4; maybe TRBD1 (5 bases). CDR1 SGHTA and CDR2 FQGNSA come from the germline V gene. There are 16 residues in the CDR3. With 0 bases removed from V and 2 bases from J, the gap between germline ends came to 10 bases. CDR3: CASSLARQTTNEKLFF. CDR3 DNA sequence: TGTGCCAGCAGCTTAGCACGACAGACTACTAATGAAAAACTGTTTTTT.

This chain connects TRBV9 to TRBJ2-1; maybe TRBD1 (6 bases). The germline V gene encodes CDR1 SGDLS and CDR2 YYNGEE. Between the trimmed V and J ends, which lost 0 bases and 1 base, there was a span of 8 bases. The CDR3 is 15 residues long. CDR3 protein: CASSVEGVSYNEQFF. The CDR3 DNA follows: TGTGCCAGCAGCGTAGAGGGGGTGTCCTACAATGAGCAGTTCTTC.

The rearrangement joins TRBV5-4 to TRBJ2-7; maybe TRBD1 (6 bases). V was cut by 0 bases and J by 10 bases, with 17 bases left in between. Germline-derived CDR1 and CDR2 are SGHNT and YYREEE (reference sequence). The length of the CDR3 is 14 residues. The CDR3 here is CASSLGETGSGQYF. CDR3 nucleotide sequence: TGTGCCAGCAGCTTGGGTGAGACAGGTTCTGGACAGTACTTC.

The V call is TRBV27, the J call TRBJ1-2; 9 nucleotides line up with TRBD1. Germline CDR1 and CDR2: MNHEY and SMNVEV (reference sequence). The CDR3 runs to 15 residues. V lost 2 bases, J lost 9 bases, and 10 bases stayed unmatched. Here the CDR3 reads CASSLSPGTGYSYTF. The DNA for the CDR3 is TGTGCCAGCAGTTTAAGCCCCGGGACAGGGTATAGCTACACCTTC.

The V call is TRBV6-5, the J call TRBJ2-5, with 9 bases fitting TRBD1. Germline V gene sequence: CDR1 MNHEY, CDR2 SVGAGI. The CDR3 has 15 amino acids. V dropped 6 bases and J dropped 5; count of bases not matched to a gene: 10. CDR3 amino acids: CASRVTGGAWETQYF. The CDR3 DNA reads as TGTGCCAGCAGAGTAACAGGGGGCGCGTGGGAGACCCAGTACTTC.

This chain uses TRBV7-6 with TRBJ2-1; D is possibly TRBD1 (6 bases). This CDR3 is 11 amino acids long. The ends were cut back, 2 bases at V and 10 bases at J, with 6 bases in the middle. CDR1 and CDR2 from the germline V gene are SGHVS and FNYEAQ. The CDR3 DNA is TGTGCCAGCAGCTTACAGGGGGAGCAGTTCTTC. Encoded protein: CASSLQGEQFF.

The chain links TRBV5-4 to TRBJ1-2; 9 nucleotides line up with TRBD1. The CDR3 extends over 14 amino acids. The trim removed 4 bases at V and 4 bases at J, leaving 5 bases unmatched. Germline CDR1 is SGHNT and CDR2 is YYREEE (reference sequence). CDR3 bases: TGTGCCAGCAGCGGGGACAGGGCGCTCTATGGCTACACCTTC. Translated, it gives CASSGDRALYGYTF. Full variable domain (remainder filled in from reference TRBV5-4 and TRBJ1-2): ETGVTQSPTHLIKTRGQQVTLRCSSQSGHNTVSWYQQALGQGPQFIFQYYREEENGRGNFPPRFSGLQFPNYSSELNVNALELDDSALYLCASSGDRALYGYTFGSGTRLTVV.

This chain joins TRBV5-1 and TRBJ1-2; D not resolved. Germline CDR1 reads SGHRS; CDR2 reads YFSETQ. CDR3 length equals 16 residues. Trimming pared 2 bases from V and 8 bases from J, leaving 22 bases between. In DNA, the CDR3 is TGCGCCAGCAGCTTATACTTCCTAACTGTCGAGACGGGCTACACCTTC. Protein: CASSLYFLTVETGYTF.

This rearrangement joins TRBV2 to TRBJ1-6; possible D gene TRBD1, 5 bases. Trimming shortened V by 4 bases and J by 3 bases, and 10 bases separated the two germline ends. The CDR3 loop spans 15 amino acids. Per the germline V gene, CDR1 is SNHLY and CDR2 is FYNNEI. As DNA, the CDR3 is TGTGCCAGCAGTGCAGGGACGGGCTATAATTCACCCCTCCACTTT. This codes for CASSAGTGYNSPLHF. The full variable domain, in which reference TRBV2 and TRBJ1-6 provide the parts outside the CDR3, is EPEVTQTPSHQVTQMGQEVILRCVPISNHLYFYWYRQILGQKVEFLVSFYNNEISEKSEIFDDQFSVERPDGSNFTLKIRSTKLEDSAMYFCASSAGTGYNSPLHFGNGTRLTVT.

This clone was counted once. CDR3 amino acids: CASSPTRGSPGNTIYF. DNA for the CDR3: TGCGCCAGCAGCCCCACCAGGGGCAGCCCTGGAAACACCATATATTTT. V gene TRBV5-1 combines with J gene TRBJ1-3; D may be TRBD1 (6 bases). V gave up 4 bases and J gave up 2 bases, with 16 bases separating them. CDR3 length: 16 residues. Germline lookup yields CDR1 SGHRS and CDR2 YFSETQ.

This clone was seen a few times. This rearrangement joins TRBV11-1 to TRBJ1-2; no definite D call. V lost 5 bases and J 5 bases, leaving 18 bases between the germline ends. This CDR3 has 15 amino acids. The germline CDR1 and CDR2 sequences are SGHAT and FQDESV (reference sequence). CDR3 coding DNA: TGTGCCAGCAGCCCCGACGCAAATGGCGGGTATGGCTACACCTTC. Translation gives CASSPDANGGYGYTF.

The chain couples TRBV5-1 to TRBJ2-6; 8 bases fit TRBD1. The CDR3 has 20 residues. Per the germline V gene, CDR1 is SGHRS and CDR2 is YFSETQ. The trim removed 1 base at V and 4 bases at J, leaving 16 bases unmatched. Written as DNA, the CDR3 is TGCGCCAGCAGCTTGACCCTTTCCGGCAGGGGGCTTACAGGGGCCAACGTCCTGACTTTC. It specifies CASSLTLSGRGLTGANVLTF.

The J gene is TRBJ2-1, the V gene TRBV11-2; D may correspond to TRBD1 or TRBD2 (5 bases each). The V gene's germline CDR1 is SGHAT and CDR2 FQNNGV. This CDR3 is 16 amino acids long. V was clipped by 1 base and J by 9 bases, with 19 bases between them. The CDR3 loop reads CASSLARDALWGEQFF. CDR3 nucleotide sequence: TGTGCCAGCAGCTTAGCCCGGGACGCACTTTGGGGTGAGCAGTTCTTC.

The V gene is TRBV25-1, the J gene TRBJ1-4, with 10 bases identical to TRBD1. Germline CDR1 MGHDK, CDR2 SYGVNS. The CDR3 has 16 residues. Trimming cost V 4 bases and J 8 bases; bases outside gene matches: 10. As DNA, the CDR3 is TGTGCCAGCAGTGGCCGACAGGGGGCAGAATGGGAAAAACTGTTTTTT. This codes for CASSGRQGAEWEKLFF.